A single T cell receptor (beta chain) is shown here with its context. In the original processing: Quantification of nucleated cells was approximated via reference gene primer amplification. Method: immunoSEQ multiplex PCR; TCRdb's copy keeps in-frame clones and lacks some. V and J calls plus clone size are reproduced from that table; the DNA served to infer D and trimming. The sample has roughly 500,000 clones, approximately 85% seen once. The sample originates from a study of blood T cell repertoires in COVID-19. Study context: In each case, the material was cDNA or gDNA derived from T cells, B-cell-depleted T cells, or PBMCs.

The CDR3 length is 14 residues. Germline lookup yields CDR1 SGHAT and CDR2 FQNNGV. The V gene lost 3 bases and the J gene lost 6 bases, with 11 bases spanning the gap. The source of this sequence is a human donor in a cohort sampled during active COVID-19. The specimen was peripheral blood. This chain links TRBV11-2 with TRBJ2-2; possibly TRBD1 for D (6 bases). This chain's CDR3 is CASSLGAIPGELFF. The CDR3 DNA follows: TGTGCCAGCAGCTTGGGGGCTATCCCCGGGGAGCTGTTTTTT.